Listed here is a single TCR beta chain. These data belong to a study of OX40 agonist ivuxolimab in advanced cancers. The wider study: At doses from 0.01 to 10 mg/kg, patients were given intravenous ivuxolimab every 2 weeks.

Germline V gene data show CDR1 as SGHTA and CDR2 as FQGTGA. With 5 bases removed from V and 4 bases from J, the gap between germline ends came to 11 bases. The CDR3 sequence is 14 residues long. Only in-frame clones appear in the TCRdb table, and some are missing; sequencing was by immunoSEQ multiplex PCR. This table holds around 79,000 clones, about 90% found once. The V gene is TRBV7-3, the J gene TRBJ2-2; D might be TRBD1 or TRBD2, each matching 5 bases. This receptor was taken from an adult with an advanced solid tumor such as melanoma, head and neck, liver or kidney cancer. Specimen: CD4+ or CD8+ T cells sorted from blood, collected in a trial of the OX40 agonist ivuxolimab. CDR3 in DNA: TGTGCCAGCAGCGAGGGACGCGCCACCGGGGAGCTGTTTTTT. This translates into CASSEGRATGELFF.